This T cell receptor beta chain was captured by sequencing in a study of Ad26.COV2.S vaccination and SARS-CoV-2 variants. Regarding the study as a whole: There was a possibility that the TCR breadth and depth analyses underestimated total T cell responses.

Treatment specified: around 19 received Ad26.COV2.S at low or high dose, single or two shots; five or six received placebo; per-sample allocation not given. Samples analyzed were those drawn on day 63 after the first vaccine or placebo injection. TCRdb's copy holds only in-frame clones and misses some; the assay was immunoSEQ multiplex PCR. The table has approximately 480,000 clones, approximately 90% seen once. As concerns this clone: Its antigen is not known.

This CDR3 contains 15 residues. The V segment lost 7 bases and the J segment 0 bases; nucleotides outside the gene matches: 8. CDR1 LNHDA and CDR2 SQIVND come from the germline V gene (reference sequence). The J gene is TRBJ1-2, the V gene TRBV19; TRBD1 matches 7 bases. The clonotype was recovered from a person aged 18-60 years who received the Ad26.COV2.S COVID-19 vaccine or a placebo. This specimen was peripheral blood, taken in a trial of Ad26.COV2.S vaccine versus placebo. CDR3 residues: CASKETGPTNYGYTF. The CDR3, as DNA: TGTGCCAGTAAGGAGACAGGGCCTACTAACTATGGCTACACCTTC.